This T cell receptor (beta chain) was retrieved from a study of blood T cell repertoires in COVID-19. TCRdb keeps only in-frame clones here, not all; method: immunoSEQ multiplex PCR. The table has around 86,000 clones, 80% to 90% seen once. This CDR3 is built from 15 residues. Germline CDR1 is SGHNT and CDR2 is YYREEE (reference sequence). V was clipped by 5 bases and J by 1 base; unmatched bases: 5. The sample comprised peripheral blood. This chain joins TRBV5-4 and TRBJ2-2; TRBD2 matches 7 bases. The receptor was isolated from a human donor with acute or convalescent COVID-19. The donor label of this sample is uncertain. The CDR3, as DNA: TGTGCCAGCAGAACCGGGACTAAGAACACCGGGGAGCTGTTTTTT. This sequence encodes CASRTGTKNTGELFF. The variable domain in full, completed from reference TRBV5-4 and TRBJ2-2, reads ETGVTQSPTHLIKTRGQQVTLRCSSQSGHNTVSWYQQALGQGPQFIFQYYREEENGRGNFPPRFSGLQFPNYSSELNVNALELDDSALYLCASRTGTKNTGELFFGEGSRLTVL.